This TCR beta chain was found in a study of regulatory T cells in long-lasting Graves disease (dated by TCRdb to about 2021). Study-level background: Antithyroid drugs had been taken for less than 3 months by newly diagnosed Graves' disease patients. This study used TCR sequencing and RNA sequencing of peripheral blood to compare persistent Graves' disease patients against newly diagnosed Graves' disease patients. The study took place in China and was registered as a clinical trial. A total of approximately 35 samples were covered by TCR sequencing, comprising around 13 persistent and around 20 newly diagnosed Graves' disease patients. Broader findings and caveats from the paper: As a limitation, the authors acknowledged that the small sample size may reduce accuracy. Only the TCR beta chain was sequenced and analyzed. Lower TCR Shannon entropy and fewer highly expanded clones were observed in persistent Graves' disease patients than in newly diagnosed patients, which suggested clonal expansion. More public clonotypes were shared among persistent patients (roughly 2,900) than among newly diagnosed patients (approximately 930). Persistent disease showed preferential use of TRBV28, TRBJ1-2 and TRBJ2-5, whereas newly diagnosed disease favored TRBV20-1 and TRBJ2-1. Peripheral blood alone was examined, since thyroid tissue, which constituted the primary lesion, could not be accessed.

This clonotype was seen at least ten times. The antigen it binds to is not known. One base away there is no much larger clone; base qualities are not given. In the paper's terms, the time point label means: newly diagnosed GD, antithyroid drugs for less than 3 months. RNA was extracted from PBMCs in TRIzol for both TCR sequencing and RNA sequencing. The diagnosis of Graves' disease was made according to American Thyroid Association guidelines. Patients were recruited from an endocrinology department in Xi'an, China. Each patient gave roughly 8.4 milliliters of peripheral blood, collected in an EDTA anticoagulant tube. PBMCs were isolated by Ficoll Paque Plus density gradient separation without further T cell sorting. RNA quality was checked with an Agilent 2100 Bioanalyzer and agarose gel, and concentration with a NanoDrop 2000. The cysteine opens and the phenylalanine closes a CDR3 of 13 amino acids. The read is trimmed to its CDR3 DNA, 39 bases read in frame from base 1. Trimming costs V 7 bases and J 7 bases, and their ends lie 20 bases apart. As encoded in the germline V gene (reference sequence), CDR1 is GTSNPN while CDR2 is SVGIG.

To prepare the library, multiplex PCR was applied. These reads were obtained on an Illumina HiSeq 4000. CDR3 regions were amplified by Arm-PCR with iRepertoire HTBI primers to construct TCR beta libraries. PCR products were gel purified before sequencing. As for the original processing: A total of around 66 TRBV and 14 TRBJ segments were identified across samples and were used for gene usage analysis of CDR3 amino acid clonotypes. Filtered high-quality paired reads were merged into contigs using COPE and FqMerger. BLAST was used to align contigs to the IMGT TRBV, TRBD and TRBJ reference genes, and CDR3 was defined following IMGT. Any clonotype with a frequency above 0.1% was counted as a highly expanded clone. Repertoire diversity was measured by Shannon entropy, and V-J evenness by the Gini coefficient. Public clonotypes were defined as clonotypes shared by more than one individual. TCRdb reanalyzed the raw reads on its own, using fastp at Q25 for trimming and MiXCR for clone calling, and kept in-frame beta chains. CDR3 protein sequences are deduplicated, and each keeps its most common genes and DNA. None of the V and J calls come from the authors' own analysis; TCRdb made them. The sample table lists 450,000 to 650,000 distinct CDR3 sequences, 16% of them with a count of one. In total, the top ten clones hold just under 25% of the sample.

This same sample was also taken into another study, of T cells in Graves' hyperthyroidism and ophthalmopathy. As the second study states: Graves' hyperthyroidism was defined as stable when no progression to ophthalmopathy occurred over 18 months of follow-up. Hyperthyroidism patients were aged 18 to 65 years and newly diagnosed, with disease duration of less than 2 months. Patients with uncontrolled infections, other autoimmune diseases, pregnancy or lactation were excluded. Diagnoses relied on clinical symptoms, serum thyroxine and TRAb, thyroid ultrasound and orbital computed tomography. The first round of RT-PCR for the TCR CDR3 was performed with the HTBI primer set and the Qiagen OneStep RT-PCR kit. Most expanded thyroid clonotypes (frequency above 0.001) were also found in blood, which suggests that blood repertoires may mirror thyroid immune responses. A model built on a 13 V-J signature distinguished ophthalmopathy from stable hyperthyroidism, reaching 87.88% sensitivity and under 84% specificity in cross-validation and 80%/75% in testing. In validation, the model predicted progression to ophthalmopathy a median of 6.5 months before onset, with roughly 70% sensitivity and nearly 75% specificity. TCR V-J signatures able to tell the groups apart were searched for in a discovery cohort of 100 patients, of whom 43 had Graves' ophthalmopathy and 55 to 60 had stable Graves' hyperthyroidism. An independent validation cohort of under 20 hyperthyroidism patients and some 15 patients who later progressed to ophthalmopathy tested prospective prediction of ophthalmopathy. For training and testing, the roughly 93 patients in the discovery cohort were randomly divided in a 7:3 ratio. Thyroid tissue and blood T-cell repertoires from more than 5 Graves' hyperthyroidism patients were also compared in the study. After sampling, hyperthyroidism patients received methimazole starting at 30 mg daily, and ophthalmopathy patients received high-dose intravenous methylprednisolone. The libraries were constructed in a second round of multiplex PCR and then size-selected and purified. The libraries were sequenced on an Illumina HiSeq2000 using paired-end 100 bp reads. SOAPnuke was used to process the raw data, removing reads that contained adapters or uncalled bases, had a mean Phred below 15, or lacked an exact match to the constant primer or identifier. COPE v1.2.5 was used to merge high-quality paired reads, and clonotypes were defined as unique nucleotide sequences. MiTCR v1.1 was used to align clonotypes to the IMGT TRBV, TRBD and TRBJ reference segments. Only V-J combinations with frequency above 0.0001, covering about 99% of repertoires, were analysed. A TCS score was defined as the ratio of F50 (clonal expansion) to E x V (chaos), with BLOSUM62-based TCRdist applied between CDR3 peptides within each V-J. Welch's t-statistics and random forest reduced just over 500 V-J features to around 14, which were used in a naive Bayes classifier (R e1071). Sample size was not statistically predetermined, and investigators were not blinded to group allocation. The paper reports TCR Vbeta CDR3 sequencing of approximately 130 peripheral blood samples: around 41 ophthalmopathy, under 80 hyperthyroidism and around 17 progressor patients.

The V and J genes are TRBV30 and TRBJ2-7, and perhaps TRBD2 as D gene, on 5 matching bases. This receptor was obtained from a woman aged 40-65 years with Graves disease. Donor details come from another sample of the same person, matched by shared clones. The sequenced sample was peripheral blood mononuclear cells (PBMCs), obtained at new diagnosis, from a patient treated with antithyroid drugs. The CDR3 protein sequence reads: CASEKPNPGEQYF. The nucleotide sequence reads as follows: TGTGCCTCCGAAAAACCCAATCCGGGGGAGCAGTACTTC.